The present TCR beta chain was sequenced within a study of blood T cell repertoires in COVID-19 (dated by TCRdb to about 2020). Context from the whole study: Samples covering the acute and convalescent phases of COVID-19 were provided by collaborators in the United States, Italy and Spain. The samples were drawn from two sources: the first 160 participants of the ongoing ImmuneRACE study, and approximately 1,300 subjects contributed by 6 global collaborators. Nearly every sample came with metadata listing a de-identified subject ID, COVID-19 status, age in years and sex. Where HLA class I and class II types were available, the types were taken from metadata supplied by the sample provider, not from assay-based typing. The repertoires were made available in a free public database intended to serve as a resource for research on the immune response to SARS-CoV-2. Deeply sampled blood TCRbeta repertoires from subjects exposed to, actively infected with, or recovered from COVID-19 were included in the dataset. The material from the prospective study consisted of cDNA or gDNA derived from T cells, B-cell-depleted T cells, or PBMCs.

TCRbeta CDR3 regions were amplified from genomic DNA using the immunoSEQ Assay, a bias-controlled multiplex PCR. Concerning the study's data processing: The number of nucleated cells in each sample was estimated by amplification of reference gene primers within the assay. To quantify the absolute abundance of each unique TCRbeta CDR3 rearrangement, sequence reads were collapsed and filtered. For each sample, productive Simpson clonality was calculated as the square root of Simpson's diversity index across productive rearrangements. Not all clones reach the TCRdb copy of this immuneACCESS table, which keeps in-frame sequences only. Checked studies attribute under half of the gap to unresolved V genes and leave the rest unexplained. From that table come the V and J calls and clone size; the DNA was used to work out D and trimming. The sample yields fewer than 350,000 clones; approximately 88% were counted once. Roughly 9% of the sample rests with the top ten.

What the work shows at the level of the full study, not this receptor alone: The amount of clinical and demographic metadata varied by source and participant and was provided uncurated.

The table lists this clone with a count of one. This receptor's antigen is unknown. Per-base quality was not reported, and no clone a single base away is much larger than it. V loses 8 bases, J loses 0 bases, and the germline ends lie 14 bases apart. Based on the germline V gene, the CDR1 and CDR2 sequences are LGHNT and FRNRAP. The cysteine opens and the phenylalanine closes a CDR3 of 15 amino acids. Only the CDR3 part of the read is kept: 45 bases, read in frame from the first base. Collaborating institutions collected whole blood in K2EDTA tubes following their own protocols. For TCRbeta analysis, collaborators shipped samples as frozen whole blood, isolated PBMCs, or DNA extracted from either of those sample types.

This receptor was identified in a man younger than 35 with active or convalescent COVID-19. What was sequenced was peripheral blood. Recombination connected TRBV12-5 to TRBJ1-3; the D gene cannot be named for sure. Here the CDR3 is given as CASSIWGGSGNTIYF. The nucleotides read TGTGCTAGTTCGATATGGGGAGGCTCTGGAAACACCATATATTTT. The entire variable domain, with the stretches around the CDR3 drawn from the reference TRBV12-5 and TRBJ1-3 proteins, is DARVTQTPRHKVTEMGQEVTMRCQPILGHNTVFWYRQTMMQGLELLAYFRNRAPLDDSGMPKDRFSAEMPDATLATLKIQPSEPRDSAVYFCASSIWGGSGNTIYFGEGSWLTVV.